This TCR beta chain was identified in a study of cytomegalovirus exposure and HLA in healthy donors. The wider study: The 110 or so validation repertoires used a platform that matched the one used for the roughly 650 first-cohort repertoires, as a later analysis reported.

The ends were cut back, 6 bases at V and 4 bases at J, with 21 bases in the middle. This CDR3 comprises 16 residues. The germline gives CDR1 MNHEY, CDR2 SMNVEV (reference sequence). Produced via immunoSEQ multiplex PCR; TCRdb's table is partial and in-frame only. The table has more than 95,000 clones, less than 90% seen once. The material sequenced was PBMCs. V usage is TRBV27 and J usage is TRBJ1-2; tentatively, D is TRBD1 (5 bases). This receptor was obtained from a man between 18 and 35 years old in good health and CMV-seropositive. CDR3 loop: CASRDGGSYSIYGYTF. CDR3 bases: TGTGCCAGCAGGGACGGGGGTTCCTACAGTATCTATGGCTACACCTTC.